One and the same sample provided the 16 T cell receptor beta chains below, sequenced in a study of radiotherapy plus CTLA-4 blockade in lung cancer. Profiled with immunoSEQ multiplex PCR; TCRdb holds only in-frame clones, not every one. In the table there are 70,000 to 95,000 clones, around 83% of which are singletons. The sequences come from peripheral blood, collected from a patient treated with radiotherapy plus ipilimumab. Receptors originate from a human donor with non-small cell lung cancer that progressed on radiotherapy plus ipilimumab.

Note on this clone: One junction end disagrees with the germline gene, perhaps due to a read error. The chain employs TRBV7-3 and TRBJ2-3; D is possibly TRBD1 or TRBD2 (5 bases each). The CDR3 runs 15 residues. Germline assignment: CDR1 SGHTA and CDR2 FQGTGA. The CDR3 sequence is CASSVTGTYTDTQYF. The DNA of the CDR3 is TGTGCCAGCAGCGTAACCGGGACCTACACAGATACGCAGTATTTT.

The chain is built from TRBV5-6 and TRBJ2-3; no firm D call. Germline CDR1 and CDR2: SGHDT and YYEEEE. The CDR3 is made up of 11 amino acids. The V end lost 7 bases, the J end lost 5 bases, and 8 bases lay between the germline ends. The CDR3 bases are TGTGCCAGCTCGATTAGAGATACGCAGTATTTT. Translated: CASSIRDTQYF. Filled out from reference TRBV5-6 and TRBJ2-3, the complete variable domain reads DAGVTQSPTHLIKTRGQQVTLRCSPKSGHDTVSWYQQALGQGPQFIFQYYEEEERQRGNFPDRFSGHQFPNYSSELNVNALLLGDSALYLCASSIRDTQYFGPGTRLTVL.

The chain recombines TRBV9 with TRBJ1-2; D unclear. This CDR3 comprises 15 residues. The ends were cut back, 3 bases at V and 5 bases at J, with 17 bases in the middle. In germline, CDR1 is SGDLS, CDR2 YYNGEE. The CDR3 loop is CASSGTSGLWYGYTF. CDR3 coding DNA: TGTGCCAGCAGCGGTACGTCAGGCCTCTGGTATGGCTACACCTTC.

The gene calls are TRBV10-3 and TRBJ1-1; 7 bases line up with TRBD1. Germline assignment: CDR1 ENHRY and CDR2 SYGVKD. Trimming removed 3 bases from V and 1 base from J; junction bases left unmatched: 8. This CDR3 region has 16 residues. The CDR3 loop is CAISDGGGGRNTEAFF. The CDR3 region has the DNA TGTGCCATCAGTGATGGTGGAGGGGGCAGGAACACTGAAGCTTTCTTT.

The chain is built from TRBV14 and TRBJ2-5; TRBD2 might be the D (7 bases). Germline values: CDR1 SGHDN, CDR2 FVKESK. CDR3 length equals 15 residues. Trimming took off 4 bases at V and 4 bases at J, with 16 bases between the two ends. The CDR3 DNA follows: TGTGCCAGCAGCCGGGGGGCGGGAGTTGGAGAGACCCAGTACTTC. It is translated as CASSRGAGVGETQYF.

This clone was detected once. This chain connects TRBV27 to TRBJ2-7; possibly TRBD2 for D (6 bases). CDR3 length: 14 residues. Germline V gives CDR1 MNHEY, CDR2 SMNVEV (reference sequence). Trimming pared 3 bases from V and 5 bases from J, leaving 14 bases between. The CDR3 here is CASSFGVGGDEQYF. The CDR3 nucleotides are TGTGCCAGCAGTTTTGGGGTGGGAGGTGACGAGCAGTACTTC.

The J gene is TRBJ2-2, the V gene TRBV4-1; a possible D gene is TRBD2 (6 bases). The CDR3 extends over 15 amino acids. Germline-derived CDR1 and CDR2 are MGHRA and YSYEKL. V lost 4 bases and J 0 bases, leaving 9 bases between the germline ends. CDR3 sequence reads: CASSPGTANTGELFF. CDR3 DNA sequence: TGCGCCAGCAGCCCCGGGACTGCGAACACCGGGGAGCTGTTTTTT.

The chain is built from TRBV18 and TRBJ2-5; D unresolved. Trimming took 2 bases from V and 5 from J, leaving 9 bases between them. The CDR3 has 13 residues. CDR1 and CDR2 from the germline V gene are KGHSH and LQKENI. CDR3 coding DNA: TGTGCCAGCTCACCATTGACGGTGGAGACCCAGTACTTC. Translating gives CASSPLTVETQYF.

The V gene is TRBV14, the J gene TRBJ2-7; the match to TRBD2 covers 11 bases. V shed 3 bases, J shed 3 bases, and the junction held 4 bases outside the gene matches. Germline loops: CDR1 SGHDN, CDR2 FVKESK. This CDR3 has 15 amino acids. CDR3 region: CASSQGLAVNYEQYF. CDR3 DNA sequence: TGTGCCAGCAGCCAGGGACTAGCGGTGAACTACGAGCAGTACTTC.

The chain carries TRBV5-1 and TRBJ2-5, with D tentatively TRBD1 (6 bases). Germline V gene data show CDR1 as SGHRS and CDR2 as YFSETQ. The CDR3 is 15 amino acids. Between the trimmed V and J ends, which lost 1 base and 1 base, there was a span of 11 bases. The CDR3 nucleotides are TGCGCCAGCAGCTTGCAAGCAGGGGCCCAAGAGACCCAGTACTTC. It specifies CASSLQAGAQETQYF.

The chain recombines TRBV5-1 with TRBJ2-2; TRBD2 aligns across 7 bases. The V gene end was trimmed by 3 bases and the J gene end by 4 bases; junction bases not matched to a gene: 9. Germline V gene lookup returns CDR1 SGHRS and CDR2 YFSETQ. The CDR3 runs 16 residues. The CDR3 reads CASSSFGGMGTGELFF. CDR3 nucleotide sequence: TGCGCCAGCAGCTCCTTCGGGGGGATGGGCACCGGGGAGCTGTTTTTT.

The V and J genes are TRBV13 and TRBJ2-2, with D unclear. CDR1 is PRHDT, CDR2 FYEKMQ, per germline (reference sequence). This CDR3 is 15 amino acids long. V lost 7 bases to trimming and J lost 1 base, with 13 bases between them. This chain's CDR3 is CASTTMGGNTGELFF. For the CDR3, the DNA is TGTGCCAGCACTACTATGGGCGGGAACACCGGGGAGCTGTTTTTT. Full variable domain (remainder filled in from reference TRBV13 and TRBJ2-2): AAGVIQSPRHLIKEKRETATLKCYPIPRHDTVYWYQQGPGQDPQFLISFYEKMQSDKGSIPDRFSAQQFSDYHSELNMSSLELGDSALYFCASTTMGGNTGELFFGEGSRLTVL.

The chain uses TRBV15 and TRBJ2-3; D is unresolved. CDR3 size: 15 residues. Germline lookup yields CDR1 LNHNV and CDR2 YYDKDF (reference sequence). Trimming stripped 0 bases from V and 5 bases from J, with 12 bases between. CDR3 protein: CATSRDLKSGDTQYF. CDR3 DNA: TGTGCCACCAGCAGAGATTTAAAATCGGGAGATACGCAGTATTTT.

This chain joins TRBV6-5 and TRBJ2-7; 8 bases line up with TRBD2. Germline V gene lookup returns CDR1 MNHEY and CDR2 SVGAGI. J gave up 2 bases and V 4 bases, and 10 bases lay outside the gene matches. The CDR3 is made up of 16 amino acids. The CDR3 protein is CASSLRGEREPYEQYF. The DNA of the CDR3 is TGTGCCAGCAGTTTGCGGGGGGAGCGGGAGCCCTACGAGCAGTACTTC.

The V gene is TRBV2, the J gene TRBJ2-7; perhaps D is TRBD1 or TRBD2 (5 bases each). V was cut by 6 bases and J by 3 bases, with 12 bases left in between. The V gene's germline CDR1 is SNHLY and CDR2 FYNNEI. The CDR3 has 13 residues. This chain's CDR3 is CASRAGTFYEQYF. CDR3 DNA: TGTGCCAGCAGGGCCGGGACCTTCTACGAGCAGTACTTC.

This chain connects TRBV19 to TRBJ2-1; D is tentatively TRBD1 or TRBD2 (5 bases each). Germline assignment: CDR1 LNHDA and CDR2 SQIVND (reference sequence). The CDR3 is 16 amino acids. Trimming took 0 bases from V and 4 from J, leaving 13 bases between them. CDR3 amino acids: CASSIDPIGAYNEQFF. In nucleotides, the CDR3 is TGTGCCAGTAGTATAGATCCTATCGGGGCGTACAATGAGCAGTTCTTC.